The text below deals with one TCR beta chain. The CDR3 length is 14 residues. Germline values: CDR1 LGHDT, CDR2 YNNKEL (reference sequence). Trimming took off 1 base at V and 5 bases at J, with 11 bases between the two ends. Measured with immunoSEQ multiplex PCR; TCRdb has only the in-frame clones, and not every one. Among roughly 170,000 clones listed, approximately 86% were seen once. This sample is part of a study of blood T cell repertoires in COVID-19. The V gene is TRBV3-1 (or the pseudogene TRBV3-2), the J gene TRBJ1-1; unclear D gene. The sequence was obtained from a middle-aged man with active or convalescent COVID-19. The material sequenced was peripheral blood. The CDR3 DNA is TGTGCCAGCAGCCAAGTAGGGAGGAGGACTGAAGCTTTCTTT. It translates to CASSQVGRRTEAFF.